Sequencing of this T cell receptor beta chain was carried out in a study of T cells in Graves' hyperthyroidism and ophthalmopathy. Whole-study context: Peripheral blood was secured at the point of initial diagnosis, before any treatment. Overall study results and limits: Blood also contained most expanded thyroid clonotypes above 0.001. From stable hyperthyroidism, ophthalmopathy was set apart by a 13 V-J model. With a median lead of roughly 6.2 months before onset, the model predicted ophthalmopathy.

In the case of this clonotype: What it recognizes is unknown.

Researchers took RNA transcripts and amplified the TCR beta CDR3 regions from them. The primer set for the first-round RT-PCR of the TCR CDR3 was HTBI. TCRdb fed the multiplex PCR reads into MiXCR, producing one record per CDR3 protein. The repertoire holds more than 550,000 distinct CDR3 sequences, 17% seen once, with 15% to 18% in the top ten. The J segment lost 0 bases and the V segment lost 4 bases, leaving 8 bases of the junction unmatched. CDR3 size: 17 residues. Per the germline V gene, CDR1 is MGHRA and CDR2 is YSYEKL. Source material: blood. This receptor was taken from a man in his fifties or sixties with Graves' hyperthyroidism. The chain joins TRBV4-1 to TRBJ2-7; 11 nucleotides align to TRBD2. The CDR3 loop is CASSRTSGLADSYEQYF. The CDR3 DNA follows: TGCGCCAGCAGCCGAACCTCGGGACTAGCGGACTCCTACGAGCAGTACTTC.